This entry features one TCR beta chain sequence. This CDR3 is 15 amino acids long. Germline CDR1 and CDR2: WNHNN and SYGVQD (reference sequence). Trimming took 5 bases from V and 1 from J; bases not matched to a gene: 3. Sequenced by immunoSEQ multiplex PCR; TCRdb stores in-frame clones only, minus some. Among about 160,000 clones, 65% to 85% were seen once, and the ten largest hold less than 3.5%. This entry is derived from a study of blood T cell repertoires in COVID-19. Study-wide background: T cells, B-cell-depleted T cells, or PBMCs supplied cDNA or gDNA.

This clonotype originated in a woman aged 55-70 years with acute or convalescent COVID-19. Material for sequencing was peripheral blood. The V gene is TRBV10-1, the J gene TRBJ2-3; 10 bases line up with TRBD2. The CDR3 sequence: CASSRGTSGTDTQYF. For the CDR3, the DNA is TGCGCCAGCAGTAGGGGGACTAGCGGCACAGATACGCAGTATTTT.